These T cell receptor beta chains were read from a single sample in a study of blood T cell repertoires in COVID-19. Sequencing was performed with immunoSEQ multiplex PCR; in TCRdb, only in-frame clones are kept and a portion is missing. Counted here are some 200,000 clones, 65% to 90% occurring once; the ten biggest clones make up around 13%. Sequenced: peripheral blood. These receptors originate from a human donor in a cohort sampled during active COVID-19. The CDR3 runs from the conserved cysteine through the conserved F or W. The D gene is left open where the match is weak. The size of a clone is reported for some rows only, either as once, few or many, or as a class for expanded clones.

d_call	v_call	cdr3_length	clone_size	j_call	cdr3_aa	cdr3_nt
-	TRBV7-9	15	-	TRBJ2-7	CASSLGWRDPWEQYF	TGTGCCAGCAGCTTAGGCTGGCGGGACCCCTGGGAGCAGTACTTC
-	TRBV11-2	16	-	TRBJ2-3	CASSRRAGQHTDTQYF	TGTGCCAGCAGCAGAAGGGCTGGACAGCACACAGATACGCAGTATTTT
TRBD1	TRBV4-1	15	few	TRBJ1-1	CASSQSYRGKTEAFF	TGCGCCAGCAGCCAGTCCTACAGGGGAAAGACTGAAGCTTTCTTT
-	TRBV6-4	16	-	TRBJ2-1	CASSDSSGSPYNEQFF	TGTGCCAGCAGTGACTCGAGTGGGAGTCCCTACAATGAGCAGTTCTTC
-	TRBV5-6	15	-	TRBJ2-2	CASSWGGGLTGELFF	TGTGCCAGCAGCTGGGGAGGCGGGCTCACCGGGGAGCTGTTTTTT
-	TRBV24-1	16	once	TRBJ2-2	CATITAPGQNTGELFF	TGTGCCACCATTACTGCGCCGGGACAGAACACCGGGGAGCTGTTTTTT
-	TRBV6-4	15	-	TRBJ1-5	CASSHIAPSNQPQHF	TGTGCCAGCAGTCACATCGCCCCTAGCAATCAGCCCCAGCATTTT
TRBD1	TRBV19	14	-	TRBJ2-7	CASSPGTGGDEQYF	TGTGCCAGTAGTCCCGGGACAGGGGGCGACGAGCAGTACTTC
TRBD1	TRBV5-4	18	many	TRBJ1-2	CASSFNTARTGGNYGYTF	TGTGCCAGCAGCTTCAACACAGCTAGGACAGGGGGAAACTATGGCTACACCTTC
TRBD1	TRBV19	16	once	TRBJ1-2	CASRGRDRGFVSGYTF	TGTGCCAGTAGGGGCCGGGACAGGGGCTTTGTAAGTGGCTACACCTTC
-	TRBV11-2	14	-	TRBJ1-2	CASSSSDGGRGYTF	TGTGCCAGCAGCAGCAGTGACGGAGGCCGTGGCTACACCTTC
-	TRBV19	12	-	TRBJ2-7	CASSIRTGGQYF	TGTGCCAGTAGTATCCGGACCGGAGGGCAGTACTTC
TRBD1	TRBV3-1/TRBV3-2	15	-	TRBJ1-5	CASSQVTGSNQPQHF	TGTGCCAGCAGCCAAGTGACAGGGAGCAATCAGCCCCAGCATTTT
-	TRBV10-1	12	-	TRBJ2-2	CASSSNTGELFF	TGCGCCAGCAGCAGTAACACCGGGGAGCTGTTTTTT
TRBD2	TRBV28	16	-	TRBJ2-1	CASSSRLAGTYNEQFF	TGTGCCAGCAGTTCCCGACTAGCGGGGACCTACAATGAGCAGTTCTTC
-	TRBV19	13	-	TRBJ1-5	CASSSQGLQPQHF	TGTGCCAGTAGTTCTCAGGGGCTTCAGCCCCAGCATTTT
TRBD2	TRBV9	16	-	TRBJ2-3	CASSPGRTSGGDTQYF	TGTGCCAGCAGCCCAGGGCGGACTAGCGGGGGAGATACGCAGTATTTT
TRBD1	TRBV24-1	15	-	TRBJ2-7	CATSDSRDSPYEQYF	TGTGCCACCAGTGATAGCCGGGACAGCCCCTACGAGCAGTACTTC
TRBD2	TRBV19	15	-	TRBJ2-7	CASSRTSGRTYEQYF	TGTGCCAGTAGTAGGACTAGCGGGAGGACCTACGAGCAGTACTTC
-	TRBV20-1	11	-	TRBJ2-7	CSATGDYEQYF	TGCAGTGCTACAGGGGACTACGAGCAGTACTTC
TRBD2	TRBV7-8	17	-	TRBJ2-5	CASSLGRLAGVSETQYF	TGTGCCAGCAGCTTAGGAAGACTAGCGGGAGTGTCAGAGACCCAGTACTTC
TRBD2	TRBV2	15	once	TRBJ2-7	CASRPTSGFGYEQYF	TGTGCCAGCAGACCAACTAGCGGGTTTGGCTACGAGCAGTACTTC
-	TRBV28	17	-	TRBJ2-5	CASSLKTRTGSGETQYF	TGTGCCAGCAGTTTAAAAACCCGGACTGGGTCAGGAGAGACCCAGTACTTC
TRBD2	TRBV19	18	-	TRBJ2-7	CASSVGGLAGGEAYEQYF	TGTGCCAGTAGTGTGGGAGGACTAGCGGGAGGTGAGGCCTACGAGCAGTACTTC
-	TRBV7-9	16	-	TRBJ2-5	CASIDNRIGGQETQYF	TGTGCCAGCATAGATAATCGGATCGGGGGCCAAGAGACCCAGTACTTC
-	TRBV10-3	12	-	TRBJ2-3	CAISASGDTQYF	TGTGCCATCAGTGCTAGTGGAGATACGCAGTATTTT
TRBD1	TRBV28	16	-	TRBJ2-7	CASSSSYKTGSYEQYF	TGTGCCAGCAGTTCCTCCTACAAGACAGGGTCCTACGAGCAGTACTTC
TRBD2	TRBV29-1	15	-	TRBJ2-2	CSARRSSGNTGELFF	TGCAGCGCTCGGCGGTCTAGCGGTAACACCGGGGAGCTGTTTTTT
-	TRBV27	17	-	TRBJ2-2	CASSLGRTRAGTGELFF	TGTGCCAGCAGTTTAGGAAGAACTAGAGCTGGCACCGGGGAGCTGTTTTTT
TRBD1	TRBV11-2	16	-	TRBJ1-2	CASSRGMGRGPYGYTF	TGTGCCAGCAGCCGAGGGATGGGAAGGGGGCCGTATGGCTACACCTTC
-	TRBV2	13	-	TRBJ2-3	CASSMDSSDTQYF	TGTGCCAGCAGTATGGACAGTTCGGATACGCAGTATTTT
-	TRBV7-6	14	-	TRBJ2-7	CASSLDTGPYEQYF	TGTGCCAGCAGCTTAGACACAGGACCCTACGAGCAGTACTTC
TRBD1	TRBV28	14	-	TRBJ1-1	CASTRDRGNTEAFF	TGTGCCAGCACCAGGGACAGGGGGAACACTGAAGCTTTCTTT
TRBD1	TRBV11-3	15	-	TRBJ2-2	CASSKDRGDTGELFF	TGTGCCAGCAGCAAGGACAGGGGGGACACCGGGGAGCTGTTTTTT
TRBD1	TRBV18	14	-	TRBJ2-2	CASSLIQGTGELFF	TGTGCCAGCTCACTAATACAGGGGACCGGGGAGCTGTTTTTT
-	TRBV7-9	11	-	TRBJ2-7	CASSLGQDRYF	TGTGCCAGCAGCTTAGGTCAGGATAGGTACTTC
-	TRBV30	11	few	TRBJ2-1	CAWIRGPAEFF	TGTGCCTGGATCCGAGGGCCTGCGGAGTTCTTC
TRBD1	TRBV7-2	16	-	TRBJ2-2	CASSVRDRAYTGELFF	TGTGCCAGCAGCGTCCGGGACAGGGCCTACACCGGGGAGCTGTTTTTT
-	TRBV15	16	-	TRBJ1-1	CATSRDQFATLAEAFF	TGTGCCACCAGCAGAGATCAGTTTGCCACCTTGGCTGAAGCTTTCTTT
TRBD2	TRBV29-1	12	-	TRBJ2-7	CSVSAGAYEQYF	TGCAGCGTGTCAGCGGGAGCCTACGAGCAGTACTTC
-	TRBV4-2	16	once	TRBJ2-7	CASSQDLENWNYEQYF	TGTGCCAGCAGCCAAGATCTAGAGAACTGGAACTACGAGCAGTACTTC
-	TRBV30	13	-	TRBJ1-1	CAWTKMANTEAFF	TGTGCCTGGACAAAGATGGCGAACACTGAAGCTTTCTTT
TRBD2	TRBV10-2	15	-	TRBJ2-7	CASREAGGVSYEQYF	TGCGCCAGCAGGGAAGCGGGAGGCGTCTCCTACGAGCAGTACTTC
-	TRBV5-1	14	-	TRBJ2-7	CASSLALASYEQYF	TGCGCCAGCAGCCTGGCTCTAGCTTCCTACGAGCAGTACTTC
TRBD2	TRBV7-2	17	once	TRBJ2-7	CASSHHGPAGGSYEQYF	TGTGCCAGCAGCCACCACGGTCCCGCGGGGGGCTCCTACGAGCAGTACTTC
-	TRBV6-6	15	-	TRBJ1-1	CASSYSPGANTEAFF	TGTGCCAGCAGTTACTCGCCAGGGGCCAACACTGAAGCTTTCTTT
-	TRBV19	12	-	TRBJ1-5	CASSVQNQPQHF	TGTGCCAGTAGTGTGCAGAATCAGCCCCAGCATTTT
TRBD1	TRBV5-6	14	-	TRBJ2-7	CASSSRDSSYEQYF	TGTGCCAGCAGCAGCCGGGACAGCTCCTACGAGCAGTACTTC
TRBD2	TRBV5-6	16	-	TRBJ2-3	CASSVRGRGNWDTQYF	TGTGCCAGCAGCGTTCGCGGGAGGGGTAATTGGGATACGCAGTATTTT
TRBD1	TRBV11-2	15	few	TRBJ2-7	CASSIGTGGAGEQYF	TGTGCCAGCAGCATTGGGACAGGGGGCGCGGGAGAGCAGTACTTC